What follows describes a single TCR beta chain. Its antigen target is currently unknown. No base quality information exists; no much larger clone differs at one position. This sample is drawn from a study of cytomegalovirus exposure and HLA in healthy donors (dated by TCRdb to about 2017). In terms of the full investigation: In an earlier analysis of 587 of the donors, around 300 Gb of sequence data and 90 million to 120 million unique TCR beta sequences from approximately 180 million T cells were reported. Approximately 310 gigabases of sequencing data and 70 million to 100 million unique TCR sequences were included in an early release covering under 650 HLA-typed donors. Of the roughly 400 genotyped donors, about 80% fell in the genetic ancestry cluster associated with self-reported Caucasian donors. The study was designed to test whether signatures of past pathogen exposure could be identified by cataloging public T cell receptors. The study used immunosequencing to profile the T cell repertoires of approximately 650 subjects and linked those repertoires to cytomegalovirus serostatus. Besides the first cohort of roughly 660 subjects, a separate validation cohort made up of 120 different subjects was used. To predict cytomegalovirus infection status, the study combined high-throughput TCR immunosequencing, statistical association of individual TCRs with disease status, and machine learning. A later analysis re-analyzed previously published TCR beta repertoires from about 730 donors and added high-resolution HLA genotyping to study TCR occurrence patterns. Rather than using new phenotypic data, the later analysis identified candidate immune exposures from TCR beta sequences and from how often those sequences occurred across donors. To decide whether each TCR beta V gene segment behaved as functional or pseudogenic, an earlier analysis of 587 of the donors relied on high-throughput TCR beta sequencing. Alongside the repertoire data, information on donor age, sex, ethnicity and CMV serostatus was compiled. A later genetic analysis used genome-wide SNP genotypes for about three fifths of the 666 donors, treating that subset as a discovery cohort. All discovery cohort repertoires had been generated using a single sequencing platform. Both class I and class II loci were covered by HLA typing, at four-digit resolution. The number of typed donors differed by locus: 629-630 for A, B, C, DRB1 and DQB1; 522 for DQA1; around 580 for DPA1; and around 470 for DPB1. Four to six DR-DQ haplotypes were handled as single units for association and clustering, since linkage in the cohort was strong. Across around 400 genotyped donors of the cohort, an average of approximately 200,000 unique TCR beta nucleotide sequences per donor were sequenced, and roughly 20% of those sequences were non-productive. General study outcomes and caveats: Specific HLA alleles were associated with over 15,000 TCR beta sequences at a false discovery rate of 0.05 in a later analysis. A further reported finding was that TCR beta sequences accurately predicted the HLA-A and HLA-B alleles for most subjects in the first cohort. Most CMV-associated TCR beta chains appeared to be HLA-restricted in a later analysis, and the HLA associations seemed to be driven largely by CMV exposure. Fewer than 20 rarely observed V segments, including chromosome 9 orphons, were excluded from the earlier analysis of approximately 600 of the donors because counts were too low. The study listed approximately 150 TCR beta chains as associated with cytomegalovirus. This cohort had only TCR beta chains sequenced, and the lack of alpha or paired-chain data limited which features could be detected. A group of highly shared sequence variants was considered likely to be a technical artifact of the sequencing pipeline. According to a later analysis, TCR association rates differed among HLA loci, with DRB1 alleles showing the most associated TCRs and HLA-C alleles showing the fewest. The authors suggested that the approach could potentially be extended to other disease states and immunological phenotypes. The classifier was reported to diagnose cytomegalovirus status with high specificity and sensitivity in both the original cohort and the validation cohort. According to a later genetic analysis, donors in an Asian-associated ancestry cluster had fewer N-insertions in productive TCRs than the roughly 700-donor mean. Correlated functional status among segregating V segments might be attributable to linkage disequilibrium, but an unknown experimental factor could not be ruled out. Because the 87-base-pair reads could not distinguish some IMGT-functional V segments, including TRBV6-2 and TRBV6-3, those segments were excluded. In vitro tests confirmed that three of the cytomegalovirus-associated TCR beta chains recognize cytomegalovirus antigens. A later analysis reported that several top co-occurrence clusters appeared linked to parvovirus B19, influenza, CMV and Epstein-Barr virus. V-gene and J-gene trimming of TCR beta chains was associated with a missense DCLRE1C variant in a later genetic analysis, and the association was replicated in an independent cohort. Because HLA typing was missing for some donors at each locus, association tests included only the typed subset. Most TCR sequences were seen in very few donors, while some public TCRs were found in many individuals. Broadly in line with IMGT annotations, most TCR beta V segments showed up in productive rearrangements about 87% or about 30% of the time in an earlier analysis of several hundred of the donors. Assigning TCR associations to individual alleles was difficult when HLA alleles, especially DR and DQ, strongly co-occurred. Sequencing depth was assumed to be roughly uniform across donors in the presence/absence analyses, though that assumption may not hold. For the cohort, immune exposure information was limited to CMV serostatus. In a later analysis, HLA-associated TCR beta chains were found to be more clonally expanded and to have lower generation probabilities than equally common non-associated chains.

The cohort comprised 666 healthy bone marrow donors. At the time of sampling, every cohort member was nominally healthy, though immune exposures that went unrecorded were likely present. The donor was CMV seropositive and was included in the group of 250 to 300 seropositive cohort members. Every donor gave a peripheral blood sample, and the peripheral blood mononuclear cells from that sample were used for TCR beta sequencing. The Qiagen DNeasy Blood Extraction Kit was used to extract genomic DNA from the blood cell samples. CDR3 length: 15 amino acids, cysteine to phenylalanine. Kept here is only the CDR3 DNA, which spans 45 bases and is read in frame from base 1. CDR1 and CDR2 (SGDLS, YYNGEE) derive from the germline V gene. The germline ends are 14 bases apart after V is trimmed by 3 bases and J by 2 bases. The library was generated by the immunoSEQ multiplex PCR assay. A mixture of 60 forward primers for TCR Vbeta segments and 13 reverse primers for TCR Jbeta segments was used in the multiplex PCR. A multiplex PCR assay on genomic DNA amplified the CDR3 region of rearranged TCR beta genes. Amplified TCR beta libraries were sequenced as 87-base-pair reads on the Illumina HiSeq System. The original methods were these. Across the 700 or so repertoires, a later analysis counted 80 million or so unique TCR beta chains, some 11 million of which were shared by at least two donors. A nearest-neighbor algorithm error-corrected the raw reads and collapsed the reads into unique sequences, merging closely related sequences to remove PCR and sequencing errors. To assign V, D and J gene segments, CDR3 sequences were aligned to IMGT reference sequences. Each retained sequence needed at least a six-nucleotide match to both a V gene segment and a J gene segment. Rearrangements were called productive when the CDR3 lacked stop codons and stayed in frame with V and J; all others were non-productive. Following IMGT convention, CDR3 was defined as the stretch from the second conserved V-encoded cysteine to the conserved J-encoded phenylalanine. Sequences without an unambiguous match to a single V gene segment were excluded from the earlier analysis of 450 to 650 of the donors. In an earlier analysis of 587 of the donors, V segments were called functional above 56.7% productive rearrangements and were called segregating when the between-donor standard deviation exceeded 5%. A statistical classification framework was developed to diagnose cytomegalovirus status using the catalog of TCR beta chain sequences. A later analysis assigned V and J genes by comparing TCR nucleotide sequences with IMGT/GENE-DB human TR gene sequences. A later analysis assigned CDR3 sequences and most-parsimonious VDJ recombination scenarios with the TCRdist pipeline. A later analysis defined each TCR beta chain by its CDR3 amino acid sequence plus V-gene family, and excluded reads lacking a unique V-gene family. As a way to deal with suspected cross-contamination and a sequencing artifact, a later analysis dropped more than 500 nucleotide sequences that were highly shared and had low generation probability. For each public chain, a later analysis derived a clonal expansion index from normalized ranks of inferred template counts within each repertoire. A later analysis computed generation probabilities with a VDJ recombination model fitted to out-of-frame rearrangements, and checked the results against IGoR. Hypergeometric tests were used in a later analysis to score TCR-TCR, TCR-HLA and TCR-CMV co-occurrence, with a repertoire-size bias correction applied to the TCR pairs. To estimate false discovery rates, a later analysis permuted the HLA or CMV assignments 20 times. In a later analysis, co-occurring TCRs were grouped using DBSCAN, with TCRdist sequence similarity added in when clustering inside HLA-allele-positive subsets. Repertoires with fewer than 30,000 or more than 120,000 public chains, plus five repertoires with anomalous nucleotide sharing, were excluded from co-occurrence clustering. Drawn from immuneACCESS, this table holds only the in-frame rearrangements with V and J called that TCRdb kept. Clones are partly lost; checked studies trace under half to an unresolved V gene and leave the rest unexplained. That table furnishes V, J and clone size, whereas the DNA furnished D and trimming. This sample lists approximately 150,000 clones; roughly 80% were detected once. Jointly, the top ten make up roughly 10% of the sample.

The sequencing sample was made of PBMCs. The TCR comes from a man aged 18 to 30 in good health and CMV-seropositive. Here the chain combines TRBV9 and TRBJ1-2; confidence is insufficient to name the D gene. The DNA sequence reads TGTGCCAGCAGCGCTGCCTCGGTCGGGAACTATGGCTACACCTTC. The translation is CASSAASVGNYGYTF.